The 10 T cell receptor beta chains given below trace back to one sample, sequenced in a study of tumor-infiltrating lymphocytes in primary liver carcinoma. Starting material for RNA and DNA co-extraction consisted of about 17-30 mg of unsorted bulk tissue. TCR beta cDNA came from about 470 ng total RNA, primed with a constant-region primer. Slightly modified ARM-PCR with three nested multiplex PCR rounds yielded TCR beta libraries. With TRBV1-TRBV30 forward primers and a C-beta reverse primer, the first two PCR rounds were run for roughly 10 cycles each. TCRdb independently ran MiXCR on the multiplex PCR reads; one entry per CDR3 protein. There are approximately 120,000 distinct CDR3 sequences in the sample; approximately 64% occur only once, and 7.5% to 9% lies in the top ten. Sequences were obtained from liver tumor tissue from sampling region 3. Subset of the sample: tumor region T3, left-lateral pole. The receptors were gathered from a woman aged 55-70 years with primary liver carcinoma and hepatitis B virus infection.

In the case of this clonotype: The junction does not match germline at one end; this may be a read error. This rearrangement joins TRBV11-2 to TRBJ2-2; the D gene is possibly TRBD1 (6 bases). The CDR3 has 16 amino acids. Germline V gene sequence: CDR1 SGHAT, CDR2 FQNNGV. The CDR3 DNA reads TGTGTCAGCAGCTTATTAGGGGGACCGAACACCGGGGAGCTGTTTTTT. The encoded protein is CVSSLLGGPNTGELFF.

On this clonotype: A read error may produce the germline difference seen at one junction end. V usage is TRBV29-1 and J usage is TRBJ2-1; D ambiguous. The CDR3 contains 14 residues. The germline V gene has CDR1 SQVTM and CDR2 ANQGSEA. The DNA for the CDR3 is TGCAGTGTTGGATTTGGCTTATCGAGCAATGTGCAGTTCTTC. It specifies CSVGFGLSSNVQFF.

Details on this clonotype: A much larger clone differs by one base, so this may be a read error. The CDR3 spells CAGSRVGGPTDTQYF. CDR3 DNA: TGTGCCGGCAGTCGGGTGGGAGGGCCGACAGATACGCAGTATTTT. The rearrangement uses TRBV5-4 and TRBJ2-3, with 7 bases matching TRBD2. CDR3 size: 15 residues. Germline CDR1 and CDR2: SGHNT and YYREEE (reference sequence).

This clonotype occurred once. The junction differs from germline at one of its ends, possibly a read error. The J gene is TRBJ2-1, the V gene TRBV11-2; TRBD2 is a possible D gene (6 bases). Germline V CDR1 and CDR2: SGHAT, FQNNGV. There are 11 residues in the CDR3. CDR3 bases: TGTGCCAGGAGCTCCGCCGGGGGGCAGTTCTTC. This encodes CARSSAGGQFF.

This clonotype was seen more than once but under ten times. A much larger clone differs by one base, so this may be a read error. The chain joins TRBV5-1 to TRBJ1-1, with D perhaps matching TRBD1 (5 bases). CDR1 is SGHRS and CDR2 is YFSETQ in the germline V gene. The CDR3 spans 14 residues. The CDR3 region is CASILASGHTEAFF. CDR3 in DNA: TGCGCCAGCATCTTGGCCTCAGGGCACACTGAAGCTTTCTTT.

Regarding this clonotype: A much larger clone differs from this one at a single base, so this may be a read error. V gene TRBV13 combines with J gene TRBJ2-1; unclear D gene. Germline assignment: CDR1 PRHDT and CDR2 FYEKMQ (reference sequence). The CDR3 loop spans 16 amino acids. The CDR3 loop reads CASGLGPESSYNEQFF. Here the CDR3 DNA reads TGTGCCAGCGGCTTAGGCCCGGAGAGCTCCTACAATGAGCAGTTCTTC.

This clonotype was counted at least ten times. The gene calls are TRBV5-5 and TRBJ1-5, with D hard to call. Trimming pared 2 bases from V and 3 bases from J, leaving 15 bases between. The CDR3 spans 16 residues. The germline gives CDR1 SGHKS, CDR2 YYEKEE (reference sequence). This chain's CDR3 is CASSFTQLTANQPQHF. In nucleotides, the CDR3 is TGTGCCAGCAGCTTCACACAGCTCACCGCCAATCAGCCCCAGCATTTT.

In regard to this clonotype: Given a much more abundant clone one base away, this may be a read error. The rearrangement joins TRBV7-9 to TRBJ2-5, with D possibly matching TRBD2 (5 bases). The CDR3 loop spans 16 amino acids. In germline, CDR1 is SEHNR, CDR2 FQNEAQ (reference sequence). V gave up 1 base and J gave up 9 bases, with 21 bases separating them. The CDR3 DNA reads TGTGCCAGCAGCTTAGTGAGTCAAAGGGTGGTGGAGGCCCAGTACTTC. Translated: CASSLVSQRVVEAQYF.

Regarding this clonotype: A much larger clone differs by one base, so this may be a read error. V gene TRBV29-1 combines with J gene TRBJ2-5; TRBD2 aligns across 10 bases. CDR1 is SQVTM and CDR2 is ANQGSEA in the germline V gene. Trimming removed 5 bases from V and 7 bases from J; junction bases left unmatched: 10. The CDR3 has 14 amino acids. The CDR3 reads CSVPTAGGLGTQYF. Written as DNA, the CDR3 is TGCAGCGTTCCAACAGCGGGAGGGCTGGGGACCCAGTACTTC.

This clonotype was counted at least ten times. The rearrangement links TRBV12-3 or TRBV12-4 to TRBJ1-5; D unclear. Trimming cost V 2 bases and J 1 base, with 3 bases left between them. The CDR3 is 13 amino acids. The CDR3, as DNA: TGTGCCAGCAGTTTATGGAGCAATCAGCCCCAGCATTTT. Amino acid sequence: CASSLWSNQPQHF.